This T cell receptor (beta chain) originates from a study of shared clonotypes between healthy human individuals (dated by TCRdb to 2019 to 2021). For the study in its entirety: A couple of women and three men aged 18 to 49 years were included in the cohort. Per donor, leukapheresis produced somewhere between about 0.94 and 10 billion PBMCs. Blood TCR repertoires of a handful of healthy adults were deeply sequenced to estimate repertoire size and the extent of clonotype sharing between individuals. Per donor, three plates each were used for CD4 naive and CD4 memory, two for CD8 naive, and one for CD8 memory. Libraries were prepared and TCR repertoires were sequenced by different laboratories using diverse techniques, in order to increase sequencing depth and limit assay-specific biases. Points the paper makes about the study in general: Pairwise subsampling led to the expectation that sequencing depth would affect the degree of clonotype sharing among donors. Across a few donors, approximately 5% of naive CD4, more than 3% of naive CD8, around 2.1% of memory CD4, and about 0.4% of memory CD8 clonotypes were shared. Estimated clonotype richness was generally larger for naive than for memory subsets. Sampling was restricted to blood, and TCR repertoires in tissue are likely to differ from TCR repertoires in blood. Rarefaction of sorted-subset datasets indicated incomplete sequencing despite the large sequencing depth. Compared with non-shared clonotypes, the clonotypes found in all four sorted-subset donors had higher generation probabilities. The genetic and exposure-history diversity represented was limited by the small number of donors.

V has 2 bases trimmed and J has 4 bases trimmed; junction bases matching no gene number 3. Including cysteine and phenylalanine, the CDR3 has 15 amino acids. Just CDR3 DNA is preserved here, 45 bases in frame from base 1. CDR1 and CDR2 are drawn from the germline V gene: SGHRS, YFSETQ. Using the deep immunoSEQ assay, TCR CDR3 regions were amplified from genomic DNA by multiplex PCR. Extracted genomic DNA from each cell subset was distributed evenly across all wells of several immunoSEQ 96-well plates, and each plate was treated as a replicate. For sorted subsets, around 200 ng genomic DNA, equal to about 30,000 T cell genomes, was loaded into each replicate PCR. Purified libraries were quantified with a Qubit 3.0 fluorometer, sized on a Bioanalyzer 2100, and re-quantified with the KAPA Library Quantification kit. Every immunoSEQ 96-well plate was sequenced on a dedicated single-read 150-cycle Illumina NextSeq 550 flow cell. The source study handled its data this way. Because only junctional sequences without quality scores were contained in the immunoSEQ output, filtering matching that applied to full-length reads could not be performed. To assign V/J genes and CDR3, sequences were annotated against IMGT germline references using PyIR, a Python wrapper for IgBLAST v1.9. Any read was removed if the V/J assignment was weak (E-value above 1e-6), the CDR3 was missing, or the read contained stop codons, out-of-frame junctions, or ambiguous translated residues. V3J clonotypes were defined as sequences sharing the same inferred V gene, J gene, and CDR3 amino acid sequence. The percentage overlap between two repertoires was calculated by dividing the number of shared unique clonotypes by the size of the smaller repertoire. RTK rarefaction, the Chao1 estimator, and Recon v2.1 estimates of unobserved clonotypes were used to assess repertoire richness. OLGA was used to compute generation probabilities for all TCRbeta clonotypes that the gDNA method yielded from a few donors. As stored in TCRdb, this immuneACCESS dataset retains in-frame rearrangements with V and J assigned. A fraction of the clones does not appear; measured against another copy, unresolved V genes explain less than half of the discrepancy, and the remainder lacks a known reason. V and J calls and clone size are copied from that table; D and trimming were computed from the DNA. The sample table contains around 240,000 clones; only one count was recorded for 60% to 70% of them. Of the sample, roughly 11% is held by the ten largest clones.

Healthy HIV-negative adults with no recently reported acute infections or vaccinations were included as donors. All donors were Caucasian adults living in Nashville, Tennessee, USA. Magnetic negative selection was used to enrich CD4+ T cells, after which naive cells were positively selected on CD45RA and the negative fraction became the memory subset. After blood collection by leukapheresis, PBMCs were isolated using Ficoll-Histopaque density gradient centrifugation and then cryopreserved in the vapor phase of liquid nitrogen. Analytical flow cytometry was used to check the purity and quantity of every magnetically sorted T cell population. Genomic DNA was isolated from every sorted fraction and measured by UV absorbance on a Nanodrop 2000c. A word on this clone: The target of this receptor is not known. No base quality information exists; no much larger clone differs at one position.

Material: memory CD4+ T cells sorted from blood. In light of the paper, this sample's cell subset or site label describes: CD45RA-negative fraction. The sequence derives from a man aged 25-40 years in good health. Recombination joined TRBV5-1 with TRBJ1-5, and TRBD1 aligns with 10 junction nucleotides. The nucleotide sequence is TGCGCCAGCAGCTTTGGGACAGGGGCGAATCAGCCCCAGCATTTT. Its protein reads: CASSFGTGANQPQHF.